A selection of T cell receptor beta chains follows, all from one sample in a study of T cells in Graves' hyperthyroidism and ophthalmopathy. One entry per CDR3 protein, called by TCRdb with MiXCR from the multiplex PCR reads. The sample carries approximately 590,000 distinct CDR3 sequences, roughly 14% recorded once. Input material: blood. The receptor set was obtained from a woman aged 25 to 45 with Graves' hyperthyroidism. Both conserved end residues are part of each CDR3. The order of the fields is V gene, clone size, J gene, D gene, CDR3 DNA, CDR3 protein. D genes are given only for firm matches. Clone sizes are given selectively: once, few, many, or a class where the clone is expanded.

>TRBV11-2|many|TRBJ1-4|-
TGTGCCAGCAGCCGCGGGGGGAATGAAAAACTGTTTTTT
CASSRGGNEKLFF
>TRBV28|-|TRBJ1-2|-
TGTGCCAGCAGTTTATCCGGGGCCGGGCAGAATGGCTACACCTTC
CASSLSGAGQNGYTF
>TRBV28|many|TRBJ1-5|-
TGTGCCAGCAGCCTCCACGGCGGGGGCAATCAGCCCCAGCATTTT
CASSLHGGGNQPQHF
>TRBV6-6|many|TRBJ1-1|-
TGTGCCAGCAGTTACGACTTGGGTGGGTACGGGAGCACTGAAGCTTTCTTT
CASSYDLGGYGSTEAFF
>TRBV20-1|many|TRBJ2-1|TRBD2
TGCAGCCCTAGCGGCAATGAGCAGTTCTTC
CSPSGNEQFF
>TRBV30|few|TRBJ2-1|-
TGTGCCTGGAGCGTAGCGTCCGAGCAGTTCTTC
CAWSVASEQFF
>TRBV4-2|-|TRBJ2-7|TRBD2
TGTGCCAGCAGCCAAGGTTGGACTAGCGGGAAAATGGCCTACGAGCAGTACTTC
CASSQGWTSGKMAYEQYF
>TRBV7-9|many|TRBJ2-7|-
TGTGCCAGCAACCTGAGGGGCACGGGGGAGCAGTACTTC
CASNLRGTGEQYF
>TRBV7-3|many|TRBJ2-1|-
TGTGCCAGCAGAAGTACAGGGTCGCAATACAATGAGCAGTTCTTC
CASRSTGSQYNEQFF
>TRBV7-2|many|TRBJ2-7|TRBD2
TGTGCCAGCAGCTTAGCGGGAGGGCCGGACGAGCAGTACTTC
CASSLAGGPDEQYF
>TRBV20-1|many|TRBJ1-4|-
TGCAGTGCTAGAGATCTGGGGGGAGGTGAAAAACTGTTTTTT
CSARDLGGGEKLFF
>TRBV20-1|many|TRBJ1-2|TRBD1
TGCAGTGCTACTACCGGGACAGGGTATGGCTACACCTTC
CSATTGTGYGYTF
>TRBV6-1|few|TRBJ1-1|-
TGTGCCAGCAGTGAGCACTCCCTCGAAGCTTTCTTT
CASSEHSLEAFF
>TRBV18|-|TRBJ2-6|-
TGTGCCAGCTCACCGCCAGGGGACTCGGGGGCCAACGTCCTGACTTTC
CASSPPGDSGANVLTF
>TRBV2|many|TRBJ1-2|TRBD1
TGTGCCAGCAGTGTATCGTCTGAGGAGACAGGGGATGGCTACACCTTC
CASSVSSEETGDGYTF